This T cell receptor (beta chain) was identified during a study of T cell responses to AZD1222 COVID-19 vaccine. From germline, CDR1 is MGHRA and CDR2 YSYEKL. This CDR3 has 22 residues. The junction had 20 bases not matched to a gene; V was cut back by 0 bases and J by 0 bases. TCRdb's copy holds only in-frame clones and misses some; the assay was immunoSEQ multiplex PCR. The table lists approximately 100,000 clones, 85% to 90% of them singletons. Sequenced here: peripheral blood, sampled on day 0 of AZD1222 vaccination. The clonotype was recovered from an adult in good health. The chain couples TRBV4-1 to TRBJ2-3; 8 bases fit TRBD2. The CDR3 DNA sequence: TGCGCCAGCAGCCAAGACGGGTATTCGCGGGCTAGCGGGCGGATAAGCACAGATACGCAGTATTTT. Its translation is CASSQDGYSRASGRISTDTQYF.